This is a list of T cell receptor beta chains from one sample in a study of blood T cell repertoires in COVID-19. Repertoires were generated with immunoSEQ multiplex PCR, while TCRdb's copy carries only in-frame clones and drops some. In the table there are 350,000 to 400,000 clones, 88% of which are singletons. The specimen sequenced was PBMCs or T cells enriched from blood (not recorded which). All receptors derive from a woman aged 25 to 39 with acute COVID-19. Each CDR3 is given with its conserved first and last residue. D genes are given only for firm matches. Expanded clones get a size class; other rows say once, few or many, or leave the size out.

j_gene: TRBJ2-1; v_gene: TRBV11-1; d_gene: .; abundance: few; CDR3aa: CASSVLAYNEQFF; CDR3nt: TGTGCCAGCAGCGTACTAGCATACAATGAGCAGTTCTTC
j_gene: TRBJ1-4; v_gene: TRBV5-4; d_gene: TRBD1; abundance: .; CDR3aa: CASSGPGQLNEKLFF; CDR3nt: TGTGCCAGCAGCGGACCGGGACAGTTGAATGAAAAACTGTTTTTT
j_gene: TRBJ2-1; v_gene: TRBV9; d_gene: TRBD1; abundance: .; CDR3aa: CASSLSPGQGPYNEQFF; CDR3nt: TGTGCCAGCAGCCTGTCCCCGGGACAGGGGCCTTACAATGAGCAGTTCTTC
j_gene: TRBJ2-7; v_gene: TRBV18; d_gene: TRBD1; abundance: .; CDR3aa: CASSLEQGARYEQYF; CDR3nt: TGTGCCAGCTCACTAGAGCAGGGGGCTAGGTACGAGCAGTACTTC
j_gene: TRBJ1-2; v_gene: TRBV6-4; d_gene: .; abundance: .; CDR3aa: CASSPKSFSNYGYTF; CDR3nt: TGTGCCAGCAGTCCAAAGAGTTTTTCTAACTATGGCTACACCTTC
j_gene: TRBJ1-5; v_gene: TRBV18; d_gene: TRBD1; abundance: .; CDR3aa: CASSQRGQNQPQHF; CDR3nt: TGTGCCAGCTCTCAAAGGGGGCAAAATCAGCCCCAGCATTTT
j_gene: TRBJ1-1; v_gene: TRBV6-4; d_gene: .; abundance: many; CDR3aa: CASSDSARGSSEAFF; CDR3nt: TGTGCCAGCAGTGACTCGGCTCGGGGATCTTCTGAAGCTTTCTTT
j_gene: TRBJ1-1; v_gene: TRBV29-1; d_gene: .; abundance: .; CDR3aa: CSVLSTEAFF; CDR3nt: TGCAGCGTCTTGTCCACTGAAGCTTTCTTT
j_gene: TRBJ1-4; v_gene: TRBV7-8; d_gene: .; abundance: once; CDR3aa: CASSGGTEKESQSNEKLFF; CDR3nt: TGTGCCAGCAGCGGTGGAACAGAGAAAGAAAGTCAATCTAATGAAAAACTGTTTTTT
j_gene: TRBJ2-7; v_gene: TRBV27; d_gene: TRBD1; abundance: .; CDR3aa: CASSLGDRRDNYEQYF; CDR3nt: TGTGCCAGCAGTTTAGGGGACAGGAGAGATAACTACGAGCAGTACTTC
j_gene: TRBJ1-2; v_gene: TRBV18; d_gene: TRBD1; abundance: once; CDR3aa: CASSPPRPPGTGAFSYGYTF; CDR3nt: TGTGCCAGCTCACCACCACGCCCTCCCGGGACAGGCGCCTTTTCCTATGGCTACACCTTC
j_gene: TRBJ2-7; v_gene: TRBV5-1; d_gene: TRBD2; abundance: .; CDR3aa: CASSLNGGAGNEQYF; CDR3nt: TGCGCCAGCAGCTTGAACGGGGGGGCTGGCAACGAGCAGTACTTC
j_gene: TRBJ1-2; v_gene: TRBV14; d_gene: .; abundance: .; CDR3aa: CASSPIVGTNYGYTF; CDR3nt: TGTGCCAGCAGCCCCATAGTCGGGACAAACTATGGCTACACCTTC
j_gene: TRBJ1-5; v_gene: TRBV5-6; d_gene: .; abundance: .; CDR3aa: CASSSDRLNQPQHF; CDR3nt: TGTGCCAGCAGCTCCGACAGGTTGAATCAGCCCCAGCATTTT
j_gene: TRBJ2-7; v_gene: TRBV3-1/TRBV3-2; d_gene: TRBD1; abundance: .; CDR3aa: CASSQVATDRGVHEQYF; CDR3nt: TGTGCCAGCAGCCAAGTCGCTACGGACAGGGGCGTCCACGAGCAGTACTTC
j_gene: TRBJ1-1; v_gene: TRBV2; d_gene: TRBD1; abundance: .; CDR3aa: CASRDRSSNTEAFF; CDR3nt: TGTGCCAGCAGGGACAGGTCCTCGAACACTGAAGCTTTCTTT
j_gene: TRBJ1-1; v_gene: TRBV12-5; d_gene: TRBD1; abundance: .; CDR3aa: CASGLVPHRGLDAFF; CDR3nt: TGTGCTAGTGGTTTGGTACCCCACAGGGGGCTCGACGCTTTCTTT
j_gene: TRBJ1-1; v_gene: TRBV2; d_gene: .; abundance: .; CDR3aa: CASSEGGRGNTEAFF; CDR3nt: TGTGCCAGCAGTGAGGGCGGACGGGGGAACACTGAAGCTTTCTTT
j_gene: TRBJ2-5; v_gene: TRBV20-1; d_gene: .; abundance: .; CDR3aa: CSASRQAIQETQYF; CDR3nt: TGCAGTGCTAGTAGACAGGCGATACAAGAGACCCAGTACTTC
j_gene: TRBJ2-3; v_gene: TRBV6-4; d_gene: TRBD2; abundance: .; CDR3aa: CASSDVAGTTDTQYF; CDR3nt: TGTGCCAGCAGTGATGTAGCGGGGACCACAGATACGCAGTATTTT
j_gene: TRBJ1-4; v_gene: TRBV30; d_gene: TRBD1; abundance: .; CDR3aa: CAWMDRVYEKLFF; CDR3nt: TGTGCCTGGATGGACAGGGTGTATGAAAAACTGTTTTTT
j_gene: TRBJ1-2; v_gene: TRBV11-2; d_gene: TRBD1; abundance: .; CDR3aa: CASSFGGQGSGYTF; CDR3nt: TGTGCCAGCAGCTTTGGGGGACAGGGGAGTGGCTACACCTTC
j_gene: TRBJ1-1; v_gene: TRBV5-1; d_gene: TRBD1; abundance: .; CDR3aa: CASSPWTGAGTEAFF; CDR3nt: TGCGCCAGCAGCCCCTGGACAGGGGCCGGGACTGAAGCTTTCTTT
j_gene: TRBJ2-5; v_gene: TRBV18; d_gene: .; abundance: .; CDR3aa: CASSPTAGETQYF; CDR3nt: TGTGCCAGCTCACCGACAGCCGGGGAGACCCAGTACTTC
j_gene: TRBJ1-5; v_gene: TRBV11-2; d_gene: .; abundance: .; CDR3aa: CASSPDRNQPQHF; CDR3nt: TGTGCCAGCAGCCCCGACAGGAATCAGCCCCAGCATTTT
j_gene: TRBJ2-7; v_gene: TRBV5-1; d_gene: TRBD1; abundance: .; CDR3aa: CASSLGGTGNYEQYF; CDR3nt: TGCGCCAGCAGCTTGGGAGGGACAGGGAACTACGAGCAGTACTTC
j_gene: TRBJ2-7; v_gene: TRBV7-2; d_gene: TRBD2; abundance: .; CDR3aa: CASSLALAGEQYF; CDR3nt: TGTGCCAGCAGCTTAGCACTAGCGGGTGAGCAGTACTTC
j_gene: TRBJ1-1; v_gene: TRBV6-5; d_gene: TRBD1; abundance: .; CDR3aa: CASGTGGTEAFF; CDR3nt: TGTGCCAGCGGGACAGGGGGCACTGAAGCTTTCTTT
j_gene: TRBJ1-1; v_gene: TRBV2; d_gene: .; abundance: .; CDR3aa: CASEQGLGTEAFF; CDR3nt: TGTGCCAGCGAACAGGGTTTGGGGACTGAAGCTTTCTTT
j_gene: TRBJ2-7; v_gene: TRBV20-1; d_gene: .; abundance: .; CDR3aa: CSASRAGVYEQYF; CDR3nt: TGCAGTGCTAGTCGGGCAGGGGTCTACGAGCAGTACTTC
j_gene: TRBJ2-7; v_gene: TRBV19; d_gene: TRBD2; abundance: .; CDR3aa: CASSPSSGINYEQYF; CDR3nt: TGTGCCAGTAGTCCTTCTAGCGGGATTAATTACGAGCAGTACTTC
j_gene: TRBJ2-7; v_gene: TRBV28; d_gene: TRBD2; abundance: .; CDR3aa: CASSRPGGARYEQYF; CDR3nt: TGTGCCAGCAGTCGACCCGGGGGGGCTCGCTACGAGCAGTACTTC
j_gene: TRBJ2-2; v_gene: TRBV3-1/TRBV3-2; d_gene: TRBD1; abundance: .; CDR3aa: CASSQVPGQGAATGELFF; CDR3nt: TGTGCCAGCAGCCAAGTCCCTGGACAGGGGGCGGCCACCGGGGAGCTGTTTTTT
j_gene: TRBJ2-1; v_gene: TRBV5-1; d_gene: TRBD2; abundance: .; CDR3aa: CASSRTSGGYNEQFF; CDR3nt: TGCGCCAGCAGCCGTACTAGCGGGGGTTACAATGAGCAGTTCTTC
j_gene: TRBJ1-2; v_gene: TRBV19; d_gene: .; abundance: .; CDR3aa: CASSPLVAANYGYTF; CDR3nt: TGTGCCAGTAGTCCTCTTGTGGCAGCTAACTATGGCTACACCTTC
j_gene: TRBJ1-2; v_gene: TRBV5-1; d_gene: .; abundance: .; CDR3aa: CASSLVPGNYGYTF; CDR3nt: TGCGCCAGCAGCTTGGTTCCAGGGAACTATGGCTACACCTTC
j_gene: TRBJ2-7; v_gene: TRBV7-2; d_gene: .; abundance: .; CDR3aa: CASSFLTIGGEQYF; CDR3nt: TGTGCCAGCAGCTTCCTCACAATAGGGGGCGAGCAGTACTTC
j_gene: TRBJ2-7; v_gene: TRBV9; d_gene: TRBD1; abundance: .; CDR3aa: CASSPGQATYEQYF; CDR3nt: TGTGCCAGCAGCCCCGGACAGGCCACCTACGAGCAGTACTTC
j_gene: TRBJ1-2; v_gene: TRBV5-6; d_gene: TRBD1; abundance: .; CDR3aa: CASSQIGTGLYGYTF; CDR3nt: TGTGCCAGCAGTCAGATCGGGACAGGTCTATATGGCTACACCTTC
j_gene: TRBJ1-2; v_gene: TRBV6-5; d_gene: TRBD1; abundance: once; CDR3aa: CASSLQGAGYGYTF; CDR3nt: TGTGCCAGCAGCCTACAGGGGGCCGGGTATGGCTACACCTTC
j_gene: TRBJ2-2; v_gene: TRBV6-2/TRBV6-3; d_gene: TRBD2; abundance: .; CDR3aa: CASSLAGAGELFF; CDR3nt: TGTGCCAGCAGTTTGGCGGGGGCCGGGGAGCTGTTTTTT
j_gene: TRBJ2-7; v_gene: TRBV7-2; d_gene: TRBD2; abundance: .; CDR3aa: CASGTGGSSYEQYF; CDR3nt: TGTGCCAGCGGCACCGGGGGGAGCTCCTACGAGCAGTACTTC
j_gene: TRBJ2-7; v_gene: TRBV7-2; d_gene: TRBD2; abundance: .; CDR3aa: CASSSLAGVLYEQYF; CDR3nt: TGTGCCAGCAGCTCCCTCGCGGGGGTCCTCTACGAGCAGTACTTC
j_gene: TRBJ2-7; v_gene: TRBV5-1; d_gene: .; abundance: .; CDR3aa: CASSLRGHLYEQYF; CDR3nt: TGCGCCAGCAGCTTAAGAGGACACCTCTACGAGCAGTACTTC
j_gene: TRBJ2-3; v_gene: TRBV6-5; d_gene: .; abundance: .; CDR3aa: CASRLSLSTDTQYF; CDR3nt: TGTGCCAGCCGACTATCACTTAGCACAGATACGCAGTATTTT
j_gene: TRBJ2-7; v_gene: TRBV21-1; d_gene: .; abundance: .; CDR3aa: CASSTSRGRTGLSYEQYF; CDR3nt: TGTGCCAGCAGCACTTCCCGCGGCAGGACAGGGCTGAGCTACGAGCAGTACTTC
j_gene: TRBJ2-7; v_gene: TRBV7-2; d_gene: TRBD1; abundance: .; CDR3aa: CASSQQGAGGYEQYF; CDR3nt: TGTGCCAGCAGCCAGCAGGGGGCCGGTGGCTACGAGCAGTACTTC